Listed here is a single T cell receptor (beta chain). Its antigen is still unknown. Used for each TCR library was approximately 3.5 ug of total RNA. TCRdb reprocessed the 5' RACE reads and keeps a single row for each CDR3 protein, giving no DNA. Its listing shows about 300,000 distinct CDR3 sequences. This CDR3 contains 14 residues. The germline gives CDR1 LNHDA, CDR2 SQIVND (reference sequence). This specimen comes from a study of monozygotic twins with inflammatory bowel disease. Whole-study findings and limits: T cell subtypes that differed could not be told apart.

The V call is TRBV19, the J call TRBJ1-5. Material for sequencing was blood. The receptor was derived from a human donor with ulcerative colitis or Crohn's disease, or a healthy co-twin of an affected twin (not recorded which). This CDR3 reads CASGSGGAGQPQHF.